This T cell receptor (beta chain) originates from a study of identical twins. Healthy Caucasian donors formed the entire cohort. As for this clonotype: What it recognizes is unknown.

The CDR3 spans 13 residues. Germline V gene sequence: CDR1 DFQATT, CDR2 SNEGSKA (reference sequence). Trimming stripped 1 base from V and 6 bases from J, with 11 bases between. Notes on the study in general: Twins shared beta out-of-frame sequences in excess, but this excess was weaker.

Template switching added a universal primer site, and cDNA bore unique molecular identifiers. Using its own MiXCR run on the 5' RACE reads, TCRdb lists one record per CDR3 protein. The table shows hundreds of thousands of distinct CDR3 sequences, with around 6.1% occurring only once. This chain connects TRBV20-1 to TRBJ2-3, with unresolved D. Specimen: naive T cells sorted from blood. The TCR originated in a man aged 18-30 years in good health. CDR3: CSARVAVRDTQYF. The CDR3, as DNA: TGCAGTGCTAGAGTGGCTGTGCGGGATACGCAGTATTTT.